This T cell receptor (beta chain) was captured in a study of blood T cell repertoires in COVID-19. Study in general: Italy, Spain and the United States were the sources of the convalescent and acute COVID-19 samples. T cells, B-cell-depleted T cells, or PBMCs supplied cDNA or gDNA.

The CDR3 contains 15 residues. Germline CDR1 reads SGHTA; CDR2 reads FQGTGA. Trimming shortened V by 0 bases and J by 2 bases, and 9 bases separated the two germline ends. Per the original data handling: Reference gene primer amplification in the assay estimated nucleated cell counts. Repertoires were generated with immunoSEQ multiplex PCR, while TCRdb's copy carries only in-frame clones and drops some. The V and J calls and clone size were taken over from that table, and D and trimming were inferred from the DNA. The sample yields about 280,000 clones, about nine tenths seen once. The V gene is TRBV7-3, the J gene TRBJ2-3; D remains ambiguous. Source material: peripheral blood. The receptor's source is a man in his forties or fifties with active or convalescent COVID-19. CDR3 sequence reads: CASSLTRPHTDTQYF. CDR3 DNA sequence: TGTGCCAGCAGCTTAACGAGGCCCCACACAGATACGCAGTATTTT.